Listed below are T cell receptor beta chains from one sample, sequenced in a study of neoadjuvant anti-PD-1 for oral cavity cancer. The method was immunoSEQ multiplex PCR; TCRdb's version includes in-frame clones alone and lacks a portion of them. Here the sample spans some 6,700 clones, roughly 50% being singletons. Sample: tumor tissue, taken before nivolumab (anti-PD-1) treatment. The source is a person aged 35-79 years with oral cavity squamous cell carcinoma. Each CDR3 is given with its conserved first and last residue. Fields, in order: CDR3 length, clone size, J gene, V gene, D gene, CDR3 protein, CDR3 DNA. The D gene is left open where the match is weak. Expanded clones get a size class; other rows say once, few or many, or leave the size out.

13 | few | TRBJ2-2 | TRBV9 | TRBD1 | CASQGASTGELFF | TGTGCCAGCCAGGGGGCGAGTACCGGGGAGCTGTTTTTT
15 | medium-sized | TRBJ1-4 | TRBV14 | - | CASSHGGIANEKLFF | TGTGCCAGCAGCCATGGGGGAATTGCTAATGAAAAACTGTTTTTT
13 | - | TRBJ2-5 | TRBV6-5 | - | CATSGVPQETQYF | TGTGCCACCTCAGGGGTCCCCCAAGAGACCCAGTACTTC
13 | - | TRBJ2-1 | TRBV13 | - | CASSKAGNNEQFF | TGTGCCAGCAGCAAAGCGGGTAACAATGAGCAGTTCTTC
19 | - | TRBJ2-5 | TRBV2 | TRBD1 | CASSEALRWDRNKRETQYF | TGTGCCAGCAGTGAAGCGCTTCGTTGGGACAGAAACAAGCGGGAGACCCAGTACTTC
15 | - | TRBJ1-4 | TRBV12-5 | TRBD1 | CASALDRGRGEKLFF | TGTGCTAGTGCCCTAGACAGGGGACGGGGCGAAAAACTGTTTTTT
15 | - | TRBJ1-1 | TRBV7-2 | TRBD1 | CASSATTGLNTEAFF | TGTGCCAGCAGCGCCACGACAGGGTTGAACACTGAAGCTTTCTTT
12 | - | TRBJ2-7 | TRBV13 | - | CASSRGTREQYF | TGTGCCAGCAGCCGCGGGACTCGCGAGCAGTACTTC
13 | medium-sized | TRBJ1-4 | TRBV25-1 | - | CASSERGAEKLFF | TGTGCCAGCAGTGAACGGGGAGCTGAAAAACTGTTTTTT
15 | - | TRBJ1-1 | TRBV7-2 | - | CASSSLIFMNTEAFF | TGTGCCAGCAGCTCTCTTATTTTCATGAACACTGAAGCTTTCTTT
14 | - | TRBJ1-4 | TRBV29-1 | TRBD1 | CSVAQGAEHEKLFF | TGCAGCGTTGCTCAGGGGGCCGAACATGAAAAACTGTTTTTT